These 14 T cell receptor beta chains were sequenced from one sample in a study of blood T cell repertoires in COVID-19. Sequencing used immunoSEQ multiplex PCR; TCRdb keeps in-frame clones, though not all of them. The profile shows 210,000 or so clones, 65% to 85% of them singletons. Sequenced sample: PBMCs or T cells enriched from blood (not recorded which). All receptors derive from a man aged 25-45 years with acute COVID-19.

The chain recombines TRBV12-3 or TRBV12-4 with TRBJ1-2, with 10 bases that match TRBD1. The CDR3 is 13 residues long. The junction had 4 bases not matched to a gene; V was cut back by 6 bases and J by 6 bases. The CDR3 DNA sequence: TGTGCCAGCAGCCGGGGACAGGGGCATGGCTACACCTTC. Its translation is CASSRGQGHGYTF.

The chain recombines TRBV6-5 with TRBJ1-5; weak D call: TRBD1 (5 bases). The CDR3 runs 13 residues. Germline CDR1 and CDR2: MNHEY and SVGAGI. The V gene lost 11 bases and the J gene lost 7 bases, with 18 bases spanning the gap. The CDR3 loop is CASRSNWGQPQHF. CDR3 nucleotide sequence: TGTGCCTCCAGATCAAACTGGGGCCAGCCCCAGCATTTT.

V gene TRBV6-5 combines with J gene TRBJ2-7, with TRBD1 matching over 9 bases. The CDR3 spans 14 residues. CDR1 MNHEY and CDR2 SVGAGI come from the germline V gene. The J segment lost 9 bases and the V segment lost 2 bases, leaving 8 bases of the junction unmatched. For the CDR3, the DNA is TGTGCCAGCAGTTACGCCGGGACAGGGACGAGGCAGTACTTC. Translation: CASSYAGTGTRQYF.

This chain links TRBV18 with TRBJ2-7; 9 nucleotides line up with TRBD1. The CDR3 is 16 amino acids. The ends lost 2 bases at V and 9 bases at J; junction bases unmatched: 14. Germline V gene lookup returns CDR1 KGHSH and CDR2 LQKENI. This CDR3 reads CASSPGTGNTLRRQYF. The CDR3 coding sequence is TGTGCCAGCTCACCAGGGACAGGGAACACTCTACGACGGCAGTACTTC. Combining the CDR3 with reference TRBV18 and TRBJ2-7 gives the whole variable domain NAGVMQNPRHLVRRRGQEARLRCSPMKGHSHVYWYRQLPEEGLKFMVYLQKENIIDESGMPKERFSAEFPKEGPSILRIQQVVRGDSAAYFCASSPGTGNTLRRQYFGPGTRLTVT.

This sequence joins TRBV19 and TRBJ1-1; TRBD1 matches 7 bases. CDR3 length equals 16 residues. The V segment lost 2 bases and the J segment 0 bases; nucleotides outside the gene matches: 6. Per germline, CDR1 LNHDA and CDR2 SQIVND (reference sequence). The CDR3 nucleotides are TGTGCCAGTAGTATAATGATGGGACAGATGAACACTGAAGCTTTCTTT. Amino acid sequence: CASSIMMGQMNTEAFF.

The J gene is TRBJ2-5, the V gene TRBV11-2; TRBD1 matches 7 bases. CDR3 length: 14 residues. V lost 5 bases and J lost 5; bases outside the gene matches: 8. The germline V gene has CDR1 SGHAT and CDR2 FQNNGV. The CDR3 bases are TGTGCCAGCAGCCGGGACAGTGAGATGGAGACCCAGTACTTC. It encodes CASSRDSEMETQYF.

This CDR3 reads CASSGNRDRARGYTF. The CDR3 coding sequence is TGCGCCAGCAGCGGCAACCGGGACAGGGCTCGAGGCTACACCTTC. The chain carries TRBV5-1 and TRBJ1-2, with 9 bases matching TRBD1. This CDR3 is 15 amino acids long. The V gene's germline CDR1 is SGHRS and CDR2 YFSETQ. J was trimmed by 8 bases and V by 4 bases; bases with no gene match: 12.

The rearrangement uses TRBV7-3 and TRBJ2-5; 7 bases align to TRBD2. J was trimmed by 5 bases and V by 5 bases; bases with no gene match: 5. The germline V gene encodes CDR1 SGHTA and CDR2 FQGTGA. CDR3 length: 13 amino acids. The CDR3 DNA reads TGTGCCAGCAGCGGAACGGGAGGCGAGACCCAGTACTTC. As protein: CASSGTGGETQYF.

The rearrangement links TRBV4-1 to TRBJ1-5; no firm D call. Germline V gene sequence: CDR1 MGHRA, CDR2 YSYEKL. This CDR3 has 13 amino acids. Trimming stripped 0 bases from V and 5 bases from J, with 5 bases between. The CDR3 region is CASSQESHQPQHF. DNA of the CDR3: TGCGCCAGCAGCCAAGAAAGCCATCAGCCCCAGCATTTT.

The V gene is TRBV5-5, the J gene TRBJ2-5, with 7 bases fitting TRBD1. The length of the CDR3 is 14 residues. J gave up 6 bases and V 4 bases, and 9 bases lay outside the gene matches. CDR1 is SGHKS, CDR2 YYEKEE, per germline (reference sequence). This CDR3 is CASSVTGTEKTQYF. In DNA, the CDR3 is TGTGCCAGCAGCGTCACCGGGACAGAAAAGACCCAGTACTTC.

This chain connects TRBV1 to TRBJ2-1; no check of the table's D call, TRBD1, against the DNA was made. TRBV1 is marked as a pseudogene. The CDR3 is 14 amino acids. The CDR3 bases are TGCACCAGCAGCCAACCCGACACCTACAATGAGCAGTTCTTC. It yields the protein CTSSQPDTYNEQFF.

The CDR3 region has the DNA TGTGCCAGTAGTGCGCCGAATACAGGGTTAAATCAGCCCCAGCATTTT. Translated: CASSAPNTGLNQPQHF. The chain has TRBV19 and TRBJ1-5; a possible D gene is TRBD1 (6 bases). Trimming took 5 bases from V and 4 from J, leaving 18 bases between them. The CDR3 is 16 amino acids. Germline V gene sequence: CDR1 LNHDA, CDR2 SQIVND (reference sequence).

The chain carries TRBV6-4 and TRBJ2-2, with D tentatively TRBD1 (6 bases). CDR3 length: 16 residues. The V gene lost 4 bases and the J gene lost 1 base, with 13 bases spanning the gap. The germline V gene has CDR1 MRHNA and CDR2 SNTAGT. This CDR3 is CASSATGTWNTGELFF. CDR3 DNA sequence: TGTGCCAGCAGTGCCACCGGGACATGGAACACCGGGGAGCTGTTTTTT.

The chain employs TRBV7-2 and TRBJ1-2, with unresolved D. Trimming removed 0 bases at V and 7 bases at J, with 15 bases between. This CDR3 comprises 15 residues. CDR1 and CDR2 from the germline V gene are SGHTA and FQGNSA. The CDR3 nucleotides are TGTGCCAGCAGCTTAGCCCTCACCCTGAATAGTGGCTACACCTTC. It codes for CASSLALTLNSGYTF. Filled out from reference TRBV7-2 and TRBJ1-2, the complete variable domain reads GAGVSQSPSNKVTEKGKDVELRCDPISGHTALYWYRQSLGQGLEFLIYFQGNSAPDKSGLPSDRFSAERTGGSVSTLTIQRTQQEDSAVYLCASSLALTLNSGYTFGSGTRLTVV.